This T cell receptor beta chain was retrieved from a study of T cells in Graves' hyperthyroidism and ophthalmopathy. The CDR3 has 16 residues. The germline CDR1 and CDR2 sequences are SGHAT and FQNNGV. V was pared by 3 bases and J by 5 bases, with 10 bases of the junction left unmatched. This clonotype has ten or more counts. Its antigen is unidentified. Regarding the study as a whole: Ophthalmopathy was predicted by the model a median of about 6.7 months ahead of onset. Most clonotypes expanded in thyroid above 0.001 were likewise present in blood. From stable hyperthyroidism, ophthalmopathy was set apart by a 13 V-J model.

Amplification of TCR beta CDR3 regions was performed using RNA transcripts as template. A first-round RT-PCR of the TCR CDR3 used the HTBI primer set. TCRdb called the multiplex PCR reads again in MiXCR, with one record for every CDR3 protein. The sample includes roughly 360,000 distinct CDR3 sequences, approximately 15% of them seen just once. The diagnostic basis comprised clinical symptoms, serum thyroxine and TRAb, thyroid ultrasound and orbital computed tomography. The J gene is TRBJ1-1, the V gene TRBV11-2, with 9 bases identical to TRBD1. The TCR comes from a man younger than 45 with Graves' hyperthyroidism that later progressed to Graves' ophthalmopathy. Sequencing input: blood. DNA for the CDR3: TGTGCCAGCAGCTTTAACCCCGGGACAGGGCGGACTGAAGCTTTCTTT. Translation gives CASSFNPGTGRTEAFF.